The 6 T cell receptor beta chains listed next were all sequenced from one sample in a study of OX40 agonist ivuxolimab in advanced cancers. Assay: immunoSEQ multiplex PCR; the TCRdb copy retains only in-frame clones and omits some. The sample yields under 70,000 clones, approximately 86% seen once. The sample was CD4+ or CD8+ T cells sorted from blood, taken in a trial of the OX40 agonist ivuxolimab. The receptor source for this set is an adult with an advanced solid tumor such as melanoma, head and neck, liver or kidney cancer.

The chain uses TRBV7-2 and TRBJ2-3; 7 bases map to TRBD2. Trimming took 6 bases from V and 2 from J; bases not matched to a gene: 5. The CDR3 length is 14 residues. In germline, CDR1 is SGHTA, CDR2 FQGNSA. In DNA, the CDR3 is TGTGCCAGCAGGTCGAGCGGGAACACAGATACGCAGTATTTT. Translated, it gives CASRSSGNTDTQYF.

Comment on this clone: This may stem from a read error, because a much larger clone lies one nucleotide away. The chain has TRBV11-2 and TRBJ1-1, with D unresolved. This CDR3 is built from 13 residues. Germline V gives CDR1 SGHAT, CDR2 FQNNGV. V was cut by 0 bases and J by 2 bases, with 4 bases left in between. The DNA for the CDR3 is TGTGCCAGCAGCTTAGACCTTAACACTGAAGCTTTCTTT. The encoded protein is CASSLDLNTEAFF. Full variable domain (rest looked up from reference TRBV11-2 and TRBJ1-1): EAGVAQSPRYKIIEKRQSVAFWCNPISGHATLYWYQQILGQGPKLLIQFQNNGVVDDSQLPKDRFSAERLKGVDSTLKIQPAKLEDSAVYLCASSLDLNTEAFFGQGTRLTVV.

This chain uses TRBV7-2 with TRBJ2-3, with 15 positions matching TRBD2. With 5 bases clipped from V and 6 bases from J, the junction kept 6 bases outside the gene matches. Germline V gene lookup returns CDR1 SGHTA and CDR2 FQGNSA. The CDR3 covers 16 residues. The chain's CDR3 is CASSLGTSGGHDTQYF. In DNA, the CDR3 is TGTGCCAGCAGCCTAGGGACTAGCGGGGGGCATGATACGCAGTATTTT.

The J gene is TRBJ2-1, the V gene TRBV6-5; 11 bases line up with TRBD2. Germline V CDR1 and CDR2: MNHEY, SVGAGI. Losses at the gene ends were 1 base for V and 8 bases for J; bases not matched to a gene: 7. This CDR3 has 16 residues. The CDR3 sequence: CASSYLIAGGRDEQFF. In DNA form, the CDR3 reads TGTGCCAGCAGTTACTTGATAGCGGGAGGGAGGGATGAGCAGTTCTTC.

The chain recombines TRBV4-1 with TRBJ2-1, with TRBD2 matching 8 bases. There are 16 residues in the CDR3. The J segment lost 3 bases and the V segment lost 4 bases, leaving 8 bases of the junction unmatched. From germline, CDR1 is MGHRA and CDR2 YSYEKL. Here the CDR3 DNA reads TGCGCCAGCAGCCCCTCGGGAGGGGCCCTCTACAATGAGCAGTTCTTC. This sequence encodes CASSPSGGALYNEQFF.

CDR3 region: CASAPPTVYGYTF. The CDR3 region has the DNA TGTGCCAGCGCCCCCCCCACCGTCTATGGCTACACCTTC. The chain has TRBV28 and TRBJ1-2; D unclear. Germline V gives CDR1 MDHEN, CDR2 SYDVKM. The CDR3 sequence is 13 residues long. V lost 8 bases to trimming and J lost 4 bases, with 14 bases between them.